This entry lists 26 T cell receptor beta chains sequenced from one sample in a study of T cells in Graves' hyperthyroidism and ophthalmopathy. RNA transcripts served as the template for amplifying TCR beta CDR3 regions. RT-PCR in the first round (using the HTBI primer set) targeted the TCR CDR3. In TCRdb, the multiplex PCR reads were re-called with MiXCR into one record per CDR3 protein. The data show more than 300,000 distinct CDR3 sequences, with around 13% seen just once and approximately 10% held by the top ten. Sequenced input: blood. The source is a woman in her sixties with Graves' hyperthyroidism.

The chain couples TRBV20-1 to TRBJ2-1, with 7 bases lining up with TRBD2. Germline CDR1 is DFQATT and CDR2 is SNEGSKA (reference sequence). V lost 2 bases and J lost 3; bases outside the gene matches: 4. The CDR3 is 14 residues long. The CDR3 DNA sequence: TGCAGTGCTAGAAACTCGGGGGGCTACAATGAGCAGTTCTTC. As protein: CSARNSGGYNEQFF.

This clonotype was picked up many times. CDR3 DNA: TGTGCCTGGAGTGTCTCGGGGCCGCGGGGGGAGCTGTTTTTT. This encodes CAWSVSGPRGELFF. The rearrangement joins TRBV30 to TRBJ2-2, with D perhaps being TRBD1 or TRBD2 (5 bases each). The ends were cut back, 0 bases at V and 8 bases at J, with 13 bases in the middle. The CDR3 totals 14 residues. CDR1 GTSNPN and CDR2 SVGIG come from the germline V gene (reference sequence).

Many counts were recorded for this clonotype. The J gene is TRBJ1-2, the V gene TRBV12-3 or TRBV12-4; the match to TRBD1 covers 7 bases. This CDR3 has 13 residues. Trimming cost V 5 bases and J 11 bases; bases outside gene matches: 11. The CDR3 sequence is CASSPTPDRSYTF. The CDR3 DNA is TGTGCCAGCAGTCCGACACCGGACAGGTCATACACCTTC.

This clonotype was recorded at least ten times. The chain joins TRBV11-1 to TRBJ2-1; unclear D gene. V was clipped by 5 bases and J by 6 bases, with 11 bases between them. CDR3 length: 13 residues. CDR1 SGHAT and CDR2 FQDESV come from the germline V gene (reference sequence). CDR3 DNA sequence: TGTGCCAGCAGCAAGGACCAAATCAATGAGCAGTTCTTC. Protein sequence: CASSKDQINEQFF.

This clonotype was counted many times. This sequence joins TRBV2 and TRBJ2-2; D may be TRBD2 (5 bases). This CDR3 spans 15 amino acids. V lost 3 bases and J 0 bases, leaving 8 bases between the germline ends. Looked up from germline, CDR1 is SNHLY and CDR2 is FYNNEI. This CDR3 reads CASSDTGTNTGELFF. In DNA, the CDR3 is TGTGCCAGCAGTGATACGGGAACGAACACCGGGGAGCTGTTTTTT.

CDR3 DNA: TGCAGTGCTAGTTGGTCGGGGACCTTGAACACTGAAGCTTTCTTT. Translating it yields CSASWSGTLNTEAFF. V usage is TRBV20-1 and J usage is TRBJ1-1, with TRBD1 as a possible D gene (5 bases). The CDR3 has 15 amino acids. V was shortened by 3 bases and J by 0 bases, with 14 bases between the two germline ends. Germline loops: CDR1 DFQATT, CDR2 SNEGSKA (reference sequence).

This clonotype was recorded a few times. The chain has TRBV5-5 and TRBJ2-1, with TRBD2 matching over 12 bases. The J segment lost 2 bases and the V segment lost 2 bases, leaving 8 bases of the junction unmatched. The CDR3 totals 18 residues. From germline, CDR1 is SGHKS and CDR2 YYEKEE (reference sequence). The CDR3, as DNA: TGTGCCAGCAGCTTCCTAGCGGGAGGGCCCAATGCCTACAATGAGCAGTTCTTC. It encodes CASSFLAGGPNAYNEQFF.

This clonotype was picked up a small number of times. The chain joins TRBV6-1 to TRBJ2-7; D may correspond to TRBD1 or TRBD2 (6 bases each). Germline CDR1 MNHNS, CDR2 SASEGT. The V and J ends lost 5 bases and 0 bases respectively, with 17 bases between them. This CDR3 region has 16 residues. The CDR3 sequence: CASSTYRGRISYEQYF. The CDR3 nucleotides read TGTGCCAGCAGTACCTATCGGGGGCGAATCTCCTACGAGCAGTACTTC.

The gene calls are TRBV11-2 and TRBJ1-2; no clear D. This CDR3 is built from 15 residues. Per germline, CDR1 SGHAT and CDR2 FQNNGV. The germline V and J ends were trimmed by 0 bases and 7 bases, with 15 bases remaining between them. DNA for the CDR3: TGTGCCAGCAGCTTAGACACAACTTCGTTCTCTGGCTACACCTTC. Protein product: CASSLDTTSFSGYTF.

Comments on this clonotype: A read error may produce the germline difference seen at one junction end. This chain joins TRBV4-1 and TRBJ2-4, with a tentative D call TRBD2 (5 bases). This CDR3 region has 16 residues. Germline assignment: CDR1 MGHRA and CDR2 YSYEKL. CDR3 in amino acids: CASSQASGLAQNIQYF. The CDR3 DNA sequence: TGCGCCAGCAGCCAAGCTTCTGGCCTAGCCCAAAACATTCAGTACTTC.

The table lists this clonotype with many counts. V and J are TRBV30 and TRBJ2-7; D not resolved. The CDR3 is 9 amino acids. Germline CDR1 reads GTSNPN; CDR2 reads SVGIG (reference sequence). V shed 7 bases and J shed 2 bases, with 3 bases lying between them. The CDR3, as DNA: TGTGCCTCAACCTACGAGCAGTACTTC. Protein sequence: CASTYEQYF. Full variable domain (remainder filled in from reference TRBV30 and TRBJ2-7): SQTIHQWPATLVQPVGSPLSLECTVEGTSNPNLYWYRQAAGRGLQLLFYSVGIGQISSEVPQNLSASRPQDRQFILSSKKLLLSDSGFYLCASTYEQYFGPGTRLTVT.

DNA for the CDR3: TGCGCCTCTAAACCGGGGGCCTCTGGGGCCAACGTCCTGACTTTC. Amino acid sequence: CASKPGASGANVLTF. The V call is TRBV5-1, the J call TRBJ2-6; either TRBD1 or TRBD2 may supply D (6 bases each). This CDR3 has 15 amino acids. The V and J ends lost 10 bases and 0 bases respectively, with 14 bases between them. The germline CDR1 and CDR2 sequences are SGHRS and YFSETQ.

This clonotype was detected many times. V usage is TRBV18 and J usage is TRBJ1-1; D is uncertain. CDR3 length: 13 residues. Germline V CDR1 and CDR2: KGHSH, LQKENI. The ends were cut back, 0 bases at V and 5 bases at J, with 7 bases in the middle. CDR3 nucleotides: TGTGCCAGCTCACCACCGTTGGGGACTGAAGCTTTCTTT. It is translated as CASSPPLGTEAFF.

In its sample, this clonotype was seen a few times. The CDR3 is CASSIQGRGRDTEAFF. CDR3 nucleotide sequence: TGTGCCAGTAGTATACAGGGTCGAGGAAGGGACACTGAAGCTTTCTTT. This sequence joins TRBV19 and TRBJ1-1, with a possible D match to TRBD1 (5 bases). Germline V lookup: CDR1 LNHDA, CDR2 SQIVND (reference sequence). V gave up 2 bases and J gave up 3 bases, with 16 bases separating them. The CDR3 contains 16 residues.

There are many counts of this clonotype. The chain links TRBV7-8 to TRBJ2-7; tentatively, D is TRBD2 (5 bases). The V gene's germline CDR1 is SGHVS and CDR2 FQNEAQ. There are 14 residues in the CDR3. V was pared by 7 bases and J by 3 bases, with 16 bases between. CDR3: CASTTPGIHYEQYF. The CDR3, as DNA: TGTGCCAGCACCACTCCCGGGATCCACTACGAGCAGTACTTC.

This clonotype showed up many times. This rearrangement joins TRBV9 to TRBJ1-6; 7 nucleotides align to TRBD1. In germline, CDR1 is SGDLS, CDR2 YYNGEE. V was pared by 4 bases and J by 7 bases, with 11 bases of the junction left unmatched. The CDR3 is 16 residues long. The CDR3 nucleotides are TGTGCCAGCAGCCCAACCCCAGGGGGTTGGAATTCACCCCTCCACTTT. Translating gives CASSPTPGGWNSPLHF. Full variable domain (remainder filled in from reference TRBV9 and TRBJ1-6): DSGVTQTPKHLITATGQRVTLRCSPRSGDLSVYWYQQSLDQGLQFLIQYYNGEERAKGNILERFSAQQFPDLHSELNLSSLELGDSALYFCASSPTPGGWNSPLHFGNGTRLTVT.

This chain connects TRBV5-1 to TRBJ2-6; TRBD2 matches at 12 bases. The V and J ends lost 4 bases and 2 bases, in that order; junction bases with no gene match: 7. CDR1 SGHRS and CDR2 YFSETQ come from the germline V gene. The CDR3 consists of 18 residues. The CDR3 DNA reads as TGCGCCAGCAGCCCCAGCCTAGCGGGAGGGGCTGGGGCCAACGTCCTGACTTTC. Protein: CASSPSLAGGAGANVLTF.

This clonotype was counted at least ten times. J is TRBJ2-7 and V is TRBV30; the D is unclear. The V end lost 2 bases, the J end lost 2 bases, and 7 bases lay between the germline ends. The CDR3 spans 12 residues. Germline V gene lookup returns CDR1 GTSNPN and CDR2 SVGIG (reference sequence). In DNA, the CDR3 is TGTGCCTGGAGTATGGACGCCTACGAGCAGTACTTC. This translates into CAWSMDAYEQYF.

The chain uses TRBV3-1 and TRBJ2-2; 15 positions match TRBD2. The J segment lost 4 bases and the V segment lost 0 bases, leaving 12 bases of the junction unmatched. This CDR3 has 21 amino acids. CDR1 is LGHDT, CDR2 YNNKEL, per germline (reference sequence). The CDR3 here is CASSQDSGLAGGPHFTGELFF. The CDR3 bases are TGTGCCAGCAGCCAAGATTCCGGACTAGCGGGAGGGCCTCATTTCACCGGGGAGCTGTTTTTT. Variable domain in full (rest from reference TRBV3-1 and TRBJ2-2): DTAVSQTPKYLVTQMGNDKSIKCEQNLGHDTMYWYKQDSKKFLKIMFSYNNKELIINETVPNRFSPKSPDKAHLNLHINSLELGDSAVYFCASSQDSGLAGGPHFTGELFFGEGSRLTVL.

The chain couples TRBV18 to TRBJ2-1; TRBD1 is a possible D gene (6 bases). V lost 3 bases and J lost 4, with 16 bases in between. This CDR3 is 16 amino acids long. The germline CDR1 and CDR2 sequences are KGHSH and LQKENI. CDR3: CASSPAQGQGYNEQFF. CDR3 sequence (DNA): TGTGCCAGCTCACCGGCACAGGGCCAGGGATACAATGAGCAGTTCTTC.

This clonotype was observed many times. The chain carries TRBV7-9 and TRBJ2-3; D might be TRBD1 (5 bases). Germline V CDR1 and CDR2: SEHNR, FQNEAQ (reference sequence). The CDR3 totals 14 residues. Trimming pared 5 bases from V and 6 bases from J, leaving 15 bases between. The CDR3 loop is CASSRFQGRDTQYF. The CDR3 nucleotides read TGTGCCAGCAGCAGATTCCAGGGTAGGGATACGCAGTATTTT.

This clonotype was picked up a small number of times. This chain uses TRBV19 with TRBJ2-2; a weak D match, TRBD2 (6 bases). CDR1 LNHDA and CDR2 SQIVND come from the germline V gene (reference sequence). This CDR3 comprises 16 residues. V lost 5 bases, J lost 2 bases, and 15 bases lay in between. CDR3 sequence (DNA): TGTGCCAGTAGTCTCGCTATCGGGGGAAACACCGGGGAGCTGTTTTTT. Translation: CASSLAIGGNTGELFF. The full variable domain, its missing parts supplied by reference TRBV19 and TRBJ2-2, is DGGITQSPKYLFRKEGQNVTLSCEQNLNHDAMYWYRQDPGQGLRLIYYSQIVNDFQKGDIAEGYSVSREKKESFPLTVTSAQKNPTAFYLCASSLAIGGNTGELFFGEGSRLTVL.

The chain carries TRBV11-2 and TRBJ2-5, with 16 bases identical to TRBD2. The V gene's germline CDR1 is SGHAT and CDR2 FQNNGV. J was trimmed by 4 bases and V by 5 bases; bases with no gene match: 10. This CDR3 has 18 residues. In nucleotides, the CDR3 is TGTGCCAGCAGCACAGGAGGGACTAGCGGGAGGGTGGCAGAGACCCAGTACTTC. Amino acids: CASSTGGTSGRVAETQYF.

The chain is built from TRBV4-2 and TRBJ2-7; 7 nucleotides match TRBD1. This CDR3 is built from 15 residues. The germline V gene has CDR1 LGHNA and CDR2 YNFKEQ. Unmatched junction bases numbered 7, after V lost 0 bases and J lost 5 bases. CDR3 protein: CASSQDYRGDHEQYF. CDR3 sequence (DNA): TGTGCCAGCAGCCAAGATTACAGGGGTGACCACGAGCAGTACTTC.

This clonotype was recorded many times. The gene calls are TRBV12-3 or TRBV12-4 and TRBJ2-1; D uncertain. This CDR3 contains 14 residues. V lost 3 bases and J lost 3, with 9 bases in between. CDR3 sequence (DNA): TGTGCCAGCAGTTTTAGGGCCTTCTACAATGAGCAGTTCTTC. Translating gives CASSFRAFYNEQFF.

Concerning this clonotype itself: A clone one base away is much larger, so this may be a read error. This chain links TRBV24-1 with TRBJ2-3; maybe TRBD2 (6 bases). The CDR3 is 17 residues long. From germline, CDR1 is KGHDR and CDR2 SFDVKD. CDR3 region: CASSDLRRERGTDTQYF. The CDR3 DNA reads TGTGCCTCCAGTGATTTGAGGAGGGAGAGGGGTACAGATACGCAGTATTTT.